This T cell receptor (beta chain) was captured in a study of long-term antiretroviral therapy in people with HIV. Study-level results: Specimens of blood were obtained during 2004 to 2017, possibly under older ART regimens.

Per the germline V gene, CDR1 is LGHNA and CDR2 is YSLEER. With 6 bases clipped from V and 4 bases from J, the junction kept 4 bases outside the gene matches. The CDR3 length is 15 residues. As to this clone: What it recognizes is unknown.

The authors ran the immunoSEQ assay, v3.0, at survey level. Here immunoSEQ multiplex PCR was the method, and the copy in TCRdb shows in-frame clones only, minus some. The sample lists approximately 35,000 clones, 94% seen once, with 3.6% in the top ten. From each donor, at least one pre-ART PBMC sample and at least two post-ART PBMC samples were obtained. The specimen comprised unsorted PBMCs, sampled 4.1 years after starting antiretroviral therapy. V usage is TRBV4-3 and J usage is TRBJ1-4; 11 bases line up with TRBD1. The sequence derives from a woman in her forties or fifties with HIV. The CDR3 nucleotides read TGCGCCAGCAGGGGACAGGGGGTTAGTAATGAAAAACTGTTTTTT. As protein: CASRGQGVSNEKLFF.